This record covers a single T cell receptor (beta chain). Antigen: not known. The data were taken from a study of T cell clonotyping in hematopoietic cell transplantation. Broader study findings: CD4 and CD8 repertoire contributions could not be separated without sorting. Pathologically expanded recipient clonotypes increased progressively from day 30 to day 180 as diversity fell. Higher Inverse Simpson Index values in graft donor and pretransplant recipient predicted broader posttransplant TCR diversity.

Trimming removed 1 base at V and 8 bases at J, with 15 bases between. The CDR3 sequence is 14 residues long. The germline gives CDR1 SGHNT, CDR2 YYREEE (reference sequence). Here immunoSEQ multiplex PCR was the method, and the copy in TCRdb shows in-frame clones only, minus some. The sample shows 35,000 to 45,000 clones, around 95% of them seen only once. Sequenced material: peripheral blood mononuclear cells. The receptor comes from a woman between 45 and 60 years old in good health. Some clones in this sample may be carry-over from other donors' samples. The J gene is TRBJ1-2, the V gene TRBV5-4; D not certain. CDR3 nucleotides: TGTGCCAGCAGCTTGCCGAGGATGGTCGAGGGCTACACCTTC. It codes for CASSLPRMVEGYTF.